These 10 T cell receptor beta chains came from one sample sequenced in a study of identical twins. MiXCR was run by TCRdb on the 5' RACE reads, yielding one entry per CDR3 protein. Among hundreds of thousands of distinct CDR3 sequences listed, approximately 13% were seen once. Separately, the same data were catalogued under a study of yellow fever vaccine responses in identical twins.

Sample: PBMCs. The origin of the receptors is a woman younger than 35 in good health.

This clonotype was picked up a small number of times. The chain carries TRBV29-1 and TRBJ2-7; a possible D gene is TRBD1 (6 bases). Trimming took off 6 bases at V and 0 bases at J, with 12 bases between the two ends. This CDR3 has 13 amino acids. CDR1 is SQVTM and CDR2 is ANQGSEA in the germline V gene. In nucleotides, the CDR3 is TGCAGCGTCGATGACAGGAACTCCTACGAGCAGTACTTC. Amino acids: CSVDDRNSYEQYF.

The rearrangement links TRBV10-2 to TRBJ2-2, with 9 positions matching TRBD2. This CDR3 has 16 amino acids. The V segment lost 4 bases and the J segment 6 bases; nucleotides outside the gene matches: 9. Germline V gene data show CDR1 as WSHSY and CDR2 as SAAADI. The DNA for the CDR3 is TGCGCCAGCAGTGGAGGCGCGGGGGGGCTCTCCGGGGAGCTGTTTTTT. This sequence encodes CASSGGAGGLSGELFF.

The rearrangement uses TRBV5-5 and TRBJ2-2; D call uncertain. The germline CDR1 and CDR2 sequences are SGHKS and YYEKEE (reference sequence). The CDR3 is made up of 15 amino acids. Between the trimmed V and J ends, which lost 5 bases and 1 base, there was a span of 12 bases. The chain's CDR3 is CASRALTGNTGELFF. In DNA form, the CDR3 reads TGTGCCAGCAGGGCATTGACGGGGAACACCGGGGAGCTGTTTTTT.

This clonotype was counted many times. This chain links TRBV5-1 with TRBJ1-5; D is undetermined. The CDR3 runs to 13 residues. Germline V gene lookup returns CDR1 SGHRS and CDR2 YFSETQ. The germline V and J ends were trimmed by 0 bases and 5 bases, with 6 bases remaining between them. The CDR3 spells CASSLGLDQPQHF. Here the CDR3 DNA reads TGCGCCAGCAGCTTGGGACTTGATCAGCCCCAGCATTTT.

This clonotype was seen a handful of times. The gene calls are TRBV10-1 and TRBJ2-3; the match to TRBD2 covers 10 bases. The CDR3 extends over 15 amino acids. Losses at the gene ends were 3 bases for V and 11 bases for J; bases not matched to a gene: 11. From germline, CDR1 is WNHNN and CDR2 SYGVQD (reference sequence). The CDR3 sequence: CASSDTSGIPLWQYF. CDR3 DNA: TGCGCCAGCAGTGATACTAGCGGGATCCCCCTTTGGCAGTATTTT.

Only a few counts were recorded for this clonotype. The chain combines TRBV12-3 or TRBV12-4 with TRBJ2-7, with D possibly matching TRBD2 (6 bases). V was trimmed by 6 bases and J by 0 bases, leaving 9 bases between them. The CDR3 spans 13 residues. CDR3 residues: CASSGTSSYEQYF. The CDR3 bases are TGTGCCAGCAGCGGGACTTCCTCCTACGAGCAGTACTTC.

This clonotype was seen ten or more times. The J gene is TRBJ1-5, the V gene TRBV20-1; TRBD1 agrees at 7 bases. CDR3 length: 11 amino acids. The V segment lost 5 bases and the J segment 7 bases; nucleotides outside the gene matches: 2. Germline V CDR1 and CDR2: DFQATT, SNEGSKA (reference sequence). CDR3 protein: CSAGGGQPQHF. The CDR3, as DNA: TGCAGTGCTGGAGGGGGCCAGCCCCAGCATTTT.

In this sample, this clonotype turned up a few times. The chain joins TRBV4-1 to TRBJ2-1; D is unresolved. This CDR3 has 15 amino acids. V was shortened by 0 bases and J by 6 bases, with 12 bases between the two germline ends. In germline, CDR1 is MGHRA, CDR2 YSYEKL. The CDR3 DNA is TGCGCCAGCAGCCAAGATTTAAGGTTGATCAATGAGCAGTTCTTC. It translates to CASSQDLRLINEQFF.

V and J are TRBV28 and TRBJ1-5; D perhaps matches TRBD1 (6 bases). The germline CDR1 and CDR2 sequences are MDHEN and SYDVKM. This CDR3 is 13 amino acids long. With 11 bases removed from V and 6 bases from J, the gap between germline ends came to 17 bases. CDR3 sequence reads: CAAGGARSQPQHF. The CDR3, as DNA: TGTGCCGCCGGGGGGGCGCGGAGTCAGCCCCAGCATTTT.

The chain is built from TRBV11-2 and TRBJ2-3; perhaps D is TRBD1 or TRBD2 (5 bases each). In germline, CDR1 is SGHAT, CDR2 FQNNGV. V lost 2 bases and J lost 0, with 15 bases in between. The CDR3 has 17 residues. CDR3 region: CASSLLPPGPSTDTQYF. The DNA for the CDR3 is TGTGCCAGCAGCTTACTTCCACCGGGACCGAGCACAGATACGCAGTATTTT.